The 3 T cell receptor beta chains given below trace back to one sample, sequenced in a study of cytomegalovirus exposure and HLA in healthy donors. The PCR was carried out with 60 Vbeta primers and 13 Jbeta primers. Sequencing was performed with immunoSEQ multiplex PCR; in TCRdb, only in-frame clones are kept and a portion is missing. The sample consists of around 120,000 clones, roughly 80% of them appearing once. Material for sequencing was PBMCs. Every receptor here comes from a middle-aged woman in good health and CMV-seropositive.

The rearrangement uses TRBV10-3 and TRBJ1-1; D ambiguous. Trimming removed 4 bases from V and 0 bases from J, with 12 bases in between. CDR1 and CDR2 from the germline V gene are ENHRY and SYGVKD. The CDR3 has 15 residues. CDR3 nucleotide sequence: TGTGCCATCAGTGGTATCTTCGAGGTGAACACTGAAGCTTTCTTT. The encoded protein is CAISGIFEVNTEAFF.

The chain recombines TRBV7-9 with TRBJ2-5, with TRBD2 as a possible D gene (5 bases). The CDR3 loop spans 17 amino acids. Trimming took off 5 bases at V and 0 bases at J, with 19 bases between the two ends. Germline loops: CDR1 SEHNR, CDR2 FQNEAQ (reference sequence). The CDR3 protein is CASSGRAPGGYQETQYF. CDR3 DNA sequence: TGTGCCAGCAGCGGTAGAGCACCAGGCGGGTACCAAGAGACCCAGTACTTC.

The chain links TRBV10-1 to TRBJ2-7; 9 bases fit TRBD1. Germline V lookup: CDR1 WNHNN, CDR2 SYGVQD (reference sequence). This CDR3 has 14 residues. Germline trimming cut 2 bases from V and 5 bases from J; bases unmatched to any gene: 4. The CDR3 reads CASSEPGQGDEQYF. In DNA, the CDR3 is TGCGCCAGCAGTGAGCCGGGACAGGGTGACGAGCAGTACTTC.